What follows is one T cell receptor (beta chain) and its context. This entry belongs to a study of blood T cell repertoires in COVID-19. Study context: The analysed material was cDNA or gDNA that came from T cells, B-cell-depleted T cells, or PBMCs.

Individuals aged roughly 18 to 95 years were recruited from 24 US areas. Assignment of participants to cohorts was predicated upon participant-reported clinical history. The repertoire was sequenced with immunoSEQ multiplex PCR; TCRdb's copy has only in-frame clones and lacks some. The table has 130,000 to 150,000 clones, around nine tenths seen once. The CDR3 length is 14 residues. With 0 bases removed from V and 1 base from J, the gap between germline ends came to 7 bases. Germline CDR1 is SEHNR and CDR2 is FQNEAQ (reference sequence). This chain uses TRBV7-9 with TRBJ2-7; D possibly corresponds to TRBD2 (5 bases). Sequencing was performed on PBMCs or T cells enriched from blood (not recorded which). This TCR was sampled from a woman aged 25 to 39 with acute COVID-19. CDR3 coding DNA: TGTGCCAGCAGCTTAGCGGGAGTGTCCTACGAGCAGTACTTC. Translated: CASSLAGVSYEQYF.